A selection of T cell receptor beta chains follows, all from one sample in a study of T cells in Graves' hyperthyroidism and ophthalmopathy. TCRdb analysed the multiplex PCR reads with MiXCR anew, one entry per CDR3 protein. The data hold approximately 320,000 distinct CDR3 sequences, with 16% observed a single time. Sequencing was performed on blood. The receptors were sampled from a man aged 25 to 40 with Graves' hyperthyroidism. The CDR3 runs from the conserved cysteine through the conserved F or W. A D gene is named only where the DNA matches it firmly. Size is omitted from some rows. Given values are once, few, many or a class for expanded clones.

cdr3_aa	cdr3_nt	d_call	v_call	clone_size	j_call
CATSDGVELFF	TGTGCCACCAGTGACGGGGTCGAGCTGTTTTTT	NA	TRBV24-1	NA	TRBJ2-2
CASSQAESSYEQYF	TGTGCCAGCAGCCAAGCAGAGTCCTCCTACGAGCAGTACTTC	NA	TRBV7-9	many	TRBJ2-7
CASSLVGGDNQPQHF	TGTGCCAGCAGCTTGGTAGGCGGGGACAATCAGCCCCAGCATTTT	NA	TRBV7-9	few	TRBJ1-5
CASSITSQYGYTF	TGTGCCAGCAGTATCACTTCCCAGTACGGCTACACCTTC	NA	TRBV6-1	NA	TRBJ1-2
CASSYGVEVNEQFF	TGTGCCAGCAGTTACGGAGTAGAGGTGAATGAGCAGTTCTTC	NA	TRBV27	few	TRBJ2-1
CASSIMRGTNEKLFF	TGTGCCAGTAGTATCATGAGGGGCACTAATGAAAAACTGTTTTTT	NA	TRBV19	NA	TRBJ1-4
CASRLKEREAFF	TGTGCCAGCAGGCTCAAAGAGCGTGAAGCTTTCTTT	NA	TRBV6-1	few	TRBJ1-1
CASGLPLRGLNTEAFF	TGTGCTAGTGGTTTGCCCCTACGGGGATTGAACACTGAAGCTTTCTTT	NA	TRBV12-5	many	TRBJ1-1
CASSDGSGRRETQYF	TGTGCCAGCAGTGATGGGAGCGGGAGAAGGGAGACCCAGTACTTC	TRBD2	TRBV2	many	TRBJ2-5
CASSHPKEGTYEQYF	TGTGCCAGCAGTCACCCGAAGGAGGGAACCTACGAGCAGTACTTC	NA	TRBV6-1	few	TRBJ2-7
CASSYFSGQGAEETQYF	TGCGCCAGCAGCTACTTTTCTGGACAGGGGGCCGAAGAGACCCAGTACTTC	TRBD1	TRBV5-1	few	TRBJ2-5
CASSFGTLSTDTQYF	TGTGCCAGCAGTTTCGGGACACTTAGCACAGATACGCAGTATTTT	NA	TRBV7-9	few	TRBJ2-3
CASSTRPISYNEQFF	TGTGCCAGCAGCACCCGACCGATCTCCTACAATGAGCAGTTCTTC	NA	TRBV11-2	many	TRBJ2-1
CASSEQAGNTIYF	TGTGCCAGCAGTGAACAGGCTGGAAACACCATATATTTT	NA	TRBV6-1	many	TRBJ1-3
CASSYEGNEQFF	TGTGCCAGCAGTTACGAGGGAAATGAGCAGTTCTTC	NA	TRBV6-2/TRBV6-3	NA	TRBJ2-1
CATSGRFTDTRYF	TGTGCCACTAGCGGGAGGTTCACAGATACGCGGTATTTT	TRBD2	TRBV7-2	few	TRBJ2-3
CASSVEGGGRTDTQYF	TGTGCCAGCAGCGTAGAGGGGGGCGGGAGAACAGATACGCAGTATTTT	NA	TRBV9	NA	TRBJ2-3
CASSSHLGSGANVLTF	TGTGCCAGCAGTTCACACCTTGGCTCTGGGGCCAACGTCCTGACTTTC	NA	TRBV6-2/TRBV6-3	few	TRBJ2-6
CASSSRQGGLEQYF	TGTGCCAGCAGCTCAAGACAGGGGGGCCTCGAGCAGTACTTC	TRBD1	TRBV7-9	NA	TRBJ2-7
CASSPKKGSAGGFEQFF	TGTGCCAGCAGCCCGAAAAAGGGATCAGCGGGAGGGTTCGAGCAGTTCTTC	TRBD2	TRBV5-4	NA	TRBJ2-1
CASSRDRGAEQYF	TGTGCCAGCAGTAGGGACAGGGGAGCCGAGCAGTACTTC	TRBD1	TRBV12-3/TRBV12-4	few	TRBJ2-7
CASSDFGANVLTF	TGTGCCAGCAGTGACTTTGGGGCCAACGTCCTGACTTTC	NA	TRBV2	many	TRBJ2-6
CATLDSYEQYF	TGTGCCACCCTAGACAGCTACGAGCAGTACTTC	NA	TRBV27	many	TRBJ2-7
CASSLLSGAINTGELFF	TGTGCCAGCAGCCTTTTGAGCGGGGCTATTAACACCGGGGAGCTGTTTTTT	TRBD2	TRBV27	many	TRBJ2-2